This passage covers 8 T cell receptor beta chains from one sample sequenced in a study of cytomegalovirus exposure and HLA in healthy donors. The repertoire was sequenced with immunoSEQ multiplex PCR; TCRdb's copy has only in-frame clones and lacks some. This sample yields approximately 170,000 clones, of which 75% to 95% are seen a single time; about 3% belongs to the top ten. The sample consisted of PBMCs. These receptor sequences come from a woman aged 18-29 years in good health and CMV-seropositive.

The chain links TRBV7-9 to TRBJ2-7; 8 bases are a match to TRBD2. The length of the CDR3 is 17 residues. CDR1 and CDR2 (germline): SEHNR, FQNEAQ (reference sequence). V lost 4 bases to trimming and J lost 3 bases; unmatched junction nucleotides: 14. The CDR3 here is CASSSILAGRNLYEQYF. The DNA of the CDR3 is TGTGCCAGCAGCTCAATTTTAGCGGGACGAAACCTCTACGAGCAGTACTTC.

The V call is TRBV5-6, the J call TRBJ2-3; 9 nucleotides align to TRBD2. CDR3 length: 15 residues. Germline V gene sequence: CDR1 SGHDT, CDR2 YYEEEE. V lost 4 bases to trimming and J lost 6 bases; unmatched junction nucleotides: 9. DNA of the CDR3: TGTGCCAGCAGCAGCGGGGGGCCCATCGGGGATACGCAGTATTTT. This sequence encodes CASSSGGPIGDTQYF.

The J gene is TRBJ2-1, the V gene TRBV29-1; 9 nucleotides match TRBD1. The V gene end was trimmed by 7 bases and the J gene end by 7 bases; junction bases not matched to a gene: 8. CDR1 and CDR2 (germline): SQVTM, ANQGSEA. The CDR3 contains 13 residues. The CDR3 region has the DNA TGCAGCGGGGGGACAGGGATTTGGAATGAGCAGTTCTTC. This gives the protein CSGGTGIWNEQFF.

This clone was seen more than once but under ten times. The CDR3 nucleotides are TGTGCCAGCAGCTTCCCCGGGACAGCCTATGGCTACACCTTC. Translation: CASSFPGTAYGYTF. The genes are TRBV11-2 and TRBJ1-2, with TRBD1 matching 7 bases. With V trimmed by 3 bases and J by 4 bases, 5 bases remained unmatched. The CDR3 loop spans 14 amino acids. Germline loops: CDR1 SGHAT, CDR2 FQNNGV.

This chain joins TRBV27 and TRBJ2-7; TRBD1 matches 11 bases. The CDR3 covers 15 residues. V lost 8 bases to trimming and J lost 3 bases; unmatched junction nucleotides: 9. Per germline, CDR1 MNHEY and CDR2 SMNVEV (reference sequence). CDR3 nucleotide sequence: TGTGCCAGCCGGGACAGGGGGGTTATAGGCTACGAGCAGTACTTC. Its translation: CASRDRGVIGYEQYF.

The chain employs TRBV2 and TRBJ2-5, with TRBD2 identical over 14 bases. After removal of 10 bases from V and 6 bases from J, the junction contained 10 bases not matched to a gene. The CDR3 consists of 15 residues. Germline CDR1 and CDR2: SNHLY and FYNNEI. The CDR3 region is CANAGTSGGAQTQYF. In nucleotides, the CDR3 is TGTGCCAACGCCGGGACTAGCGGGGGCGCCCAGACCCAGTACTTC.

The chain recombines TRBV5-1 with TRBJ2-7; no clear D. Germline assignment: CDR1 SGHRS and CDR2 YFSETQ. This CDR3 comprises 11 residues. V lost 1 base, J lost 5 bases, and 4 bases lay in between. The CDR3 here is CASSLSNEQYF. For the CDR3, the DNA is TGCGCCAGCAGCTTGTCCAACGAGCAGTACTTC.

This clone was observed once. The J gene is TRBJ2-4, the V gene TRBV4-2; 9 positions agree with TRBD2. The V and J ends lost 0 bases and 6 bases, in that order; junction bases with no gene match: 12. Germline V gives CDR1 LGHNA, CDR2 YNFKEQ. CDR3 length equals 18 residues. This CDR3 is CASSQDPSGRGGTNIQYF. The CDR3 nucleotides are TGTGCCAGCAGCCAAGATCCAAGTGGGCGGGGGGGCACAAACATTCAGTACTTC.